This is a list of T cell receptor beta chains from one sample in a study of shared clonotypes between healthy human individuals. This table comes from immunoSEQ multiplex PCR, and its TCRdb copy is limited to in-frame clones, with some not included. The sample lists under 750,000 clones, 72% seen once, with more than 1.5% in the top ten. The sequenced sample was memory CD4+ T cells sorted from blood. These receptors were obtained from a woman in her thirties in good health. The CDR3 runs from the conserved cysteine through the conserved F or W. A D gene is named only where the DNA matches it firmly. Size tells how often a clone was seen (once, few, many) or the class of an expanded clone, and some rows leave it out.

v_gene: TRBV6-6; d_gene: TRBD2; j_gene: TRBJ2-7; abundance: .; CDR3nt: TGTGCCAGCAGGACTAGCGGGAGGGCCGAAGAGCAGTACTTC; CDR3aa: CASRTSGRAEEQYF
v_gene: TRBV2; d_gene: TRBD2; j_gene: TRBJ2-7; abundance: .; CDR3nt: TGTGCCAGCAGTGCGCTAGCGGGGGTCTCCAACGAGCAGTACTTC; CDR3aa: CASSALAGVSNEQYF
v_gene: TRBV5-8; d_gene: TRBD1; j_gene: TRBJ2-3; abundance: .; CDR3nt: TGTGCCAGCAGCAGAGGACAGGGAGAAACAGATACGCAGTATTTT; CDR3aa: CASSRGQGETDTQYF
v_gene: TRBV25-1; d_gene: .; j_gene: TRBJ1-5; abundance: .; CDR3nt: TGTGCCAGCAGTGACCGGGAACCCAATCAGCCCCAGCATTTT; CDR3aa: CASSDREPNQPQHF
v_gene: TRBV5-1; d_gene: .; j_gene: TRBJ2-7; abundance: .; CDR3nt: TGCGCCAGCAGCCCTACGACTAGAGGCTACGAGCAGTACTTC; CDR3aa: CASSPTTRGYEQYF
v_gene: TRBV4-2; d_gene: .; j_gene: TRBJ2-5; abundance: .; CDR3nt: TGTGCCAGCACCGAAGCACAGGGAAGGAAGACCCAGTACTTC; CDR3aa: CASTEAQGRKTQYF
v_gene: TRBV10-3; d_gene: .; j_gene: TRBJ2-1; abundance: .; CDR3nt: TGTGCCATCACCAACGGTTGGGTAGCGCCATACAATGAGCAGTTCTTC; CDR3aa: CAITNGWVAPYNEQFF
v_gene: TRBV7-2; d_gene: .; j_gene: TRBJ1-3; abundance: .; CDR3nt: TGTGCCAGCAGCCTTAGCAGGGACACAAACACCATATATTTT; CDR3aa: CASSLSRDTNTIYF
v_gene: TRBV6-6; d_gene: .; j_gene: TRBJ2-1; abundance: .; CDR3nt: TGTGCCAGCAGTGTGACCGGGGGCCATGAGCAGTTCTTC; CDR3aa: CASSVTGGHEQFF
v_gene: TRBV30; d_gene: TRBD1; j_gene: TRBJ1-1; abundance: .; CDR3nt: TGTGCCTGGAGTAGGTCGGACAGGACGAACACTGAAGCTTTCTTT; CDR3aa: CAWSRSDRTNTEAFF
v_gene: TRBV5-1; d_gene: .; j_gene: TRBJ2-1; abundance: .; CDR3nt: TGCGCCAGCAGCTTGGGCAACGACAATGAGCAGTTCTTC; CDR3aa: CASSLGNDNEQFF
v_gene: TRBV28; d_gene: .; j_gene: TRBJ2-7; abundance: few; CDR3nt: TGTGCCAGCAGTTCCGCAGGCTACGAGCAGTACTTC; CDR3aa: CASSSAGYEQYF
v_gene: TRBV28; d_gene: .; j_gene: TRBJ2-7; abundance: .; CDR3nt: TGTGCCAGCAGTTTTAGCCACGAGCAGTACTTC; CDR3aa: CASSFSHEQYF
v_gene: TRBV7-9; d_gene: TRBD2; j_gene: TRBJ2-7; abundance: .; CDR3nt: TGTGCCAGCAGCTTAGGCGGCCTAGCGGACTCCTACGAGCAGTACTTC; CDR3aa: CASSLGGLADSYEQYF
v_gene: TRBV19; d_gene: TRBD1; j_gene: TRBJ2-3; abundance: .; CDR3nt: TGTGCCAGTAGCACAGGGGGCCCTAGCACAGATACGCAGTATTTT; CDR3aa: CASSTGGPSTDTQYF
v_gene: TRBV5-1; d_gene: .; j_gene: TRBJ2-3; abundance: .; CDR3nt: TGCGCCAGCAGCTTGGTTGTCGAGTCGGATACGCAGTATTTT; CDR3aa: CASSLVVESDTQYF
v_gene: TRBV7-6; d_gene: TRBD2; j_gene: TRBJ2-1; abundance: few; CDR3nt: TGTGCCAGCAGCTCTAGCGCGGGGGGCTCCTACAATGAGCAGTTCTTC; CDR3aa: CASSSSAGGSYNEQFF
v_gene: TRBV7-2; d_gene: TRBD2; j_gene: TRBJ2-3; abundance: .; CDR3nt: TGTGCCAGCAGCCGGCTAGCGGTTCAAAGCACAGATACGCAGTATTTT; CDR3aa: CASSRLAVQSTDTQYF
v_gene: TRBV18; d_gene: .; j_gene: TRBJ2-7; abundance: .; CDR3nt: TGTGCCAGCTCACCACTACCAGCGAGGGAGGAGCAGTACTTC; CDR3aa: CASSPLPAREEQYF
v_gene: TRBV6-5; d_gene: TRBD1; j_gene: TRBJ1-1; abundance: many; CDR3nt: TGTGCCAGCAGACGACAGGGGAGAGCTTTCTTT; CDR3aa: CASRRQGRAFF
v_gene: TRBV12-1; d_gene: .; j_gene: TRBJ2-2; abundance: few; CDR3nt: TGTGCCAGCAGCCCGGACAGGGATAAAAGCACCGGGGAGCTGTTTTTT; CDR3aa: CASSPDRDKSTGELFF
v_gene: TRBV2; d_gene: .; j_gene: TRBJ1-2; abundance: .; CDR3nt: TGTGCCACCGGACTGGAGAGCGGCTACACCTTC; CDR3aa: CATGLESGYTF
v_gene: TRBV27; d_gene: .; j_gene: TRBJ1-5; abundance: once; CDR3nt: TGTGCCAGCAGTCCCAGGGAAAATCAGCCCCAGCATTTT; CDR3aa: CASSPRENQPQHF
v_gene: TRBV11-3; d_gene: .; j_gene: TRBJ1-1; abundance: .; CDR3nt: TGTGCCAGCAGCCCTAACATGGGGGCGAAAGCTTTCTTT; CDR3aa: CASSPNMGAKAFF
v_gene: TRBV6-6; d_gene: .; j_gene: TRBJ2-7; abundance: .; CDR3nt: TGTGCCAGCAGTTACCGGGCCGCCGAGCAGTACTTC; CDR3aa: CASSYRAAEQYF
v_gene: TRBV30; d_gene: .; j_gene: TRBJ2-3; abundance: few; CDR3nt: TGTGCCTGGAGGGAACCTAGCACAGATACGCAGTATTTT; CDR3aa: CAWREPSTDTQYF
v_gene: TRBV11-2; d_gene: .; j_gene: TRBJ2-7; abundance: .; CDR3nt: TGTGCCAGCAGCTTAGAGACAGGACCGACCTACGAGCAGTACTTC; CDR3aa: CASSLETGPTYEQYF
v_gene: TRBV7-9; d_gene: .; j_gene: TRBJ2-3; abundance: .; CDR3nt: TGTGCCAGCAGCTCGATCATTGGGGGTACGCAGTATTTT; CDR3aa: CASSSIIGGTQYF
v_gene: TRBV28; d_gene: .; j_gene: TRBJ1-5; abundance: .; CDR3nt: TGTGCCAGCAGTTTAGTGAAGGGTCAGCCCCAGCATTTT; CDR3aa: CASSLVKGQPQHF
v_gene: TRBV18; d_gene: .; j_gene: TRBJ2-5; abundance: .; CDR3nt: TGTGCCAGCTCACCACCGGGGAGTCAAGAGACCCAGTACTTC; CDR3aa: CASSPPGSQETQYF
v_gene: TRBV19; d_gene: .; j_gene: TRBJ1-1; abundance: .; CDR3nt: TGTGCCAGCCGAGTCCTAGGGAACACTGAAGCTTTCTTT; CDR3aa: CASRVLGNTEAFF
v_gene: TRBV19; d_gene: .; j_gene: TRBJ2-5; abundance: .; CDR3nt: TGTGCCAGTAGTATGATGGAGACCCAGTACTTC; CDR3aa: CASSMMETQYF
v_gene: TRBV5-1; d_gene: TRBD1; j_gene: TRBJ2-1; abundance: .; CDR3nt: TGCGCCAGCAGCCCCGGACAGGGGATGGGTGAGCAGTTCTTC; CDR3aa: CASSPGQGMGEQFF
v_gene: TRBV28; d_gene: .; j_gene: TRBJ1-5; abundance: .; CDR3nt: TGTGCCAGCAGCCAAGAAGGGGTGTGGGGAAATCAGCCCCAGCATTTT; CDR3aa: CASSQEGVWGNQPQHF
v_gene: TRBV5-1; d_gene: .; j_gene: TRBJ1-6; abundance: many; CDR3nt: TGCGCCAGCAGCTTGCGGGCCCAAGGGAGCTCCTATAATTCACCCCTCCACTTT; CDR3aa: CASSLRAQGSSYNSPLHF
v_gene: TRBV28; d_gene: TRBD1; j_gene: TRBJ2-2; abundance: .; CDR3nt: TGTGCCAGCAGTTCAGGGGGCGCCAACACCGGGGAGCTGTTTTTT; CDR3aa: CASSSGGANTGELFF
v_gene: TRBV28; d_gene: TRBD2; j_gene: TRBJ2-1; abundance: .; CDR3nt: TGTGCCAGCAGTTTACGGGAGGGCGGGGCAGATGAGCAGTTCTTC; CDR3aa: CASSLREGGADEQFF
v_gene: TRBV28; d_gene: TRBD1; j_gene: TRBJ2-7; abundance: many; CDR3nt: TGTGCCAGCAGTTCAACAGGGGGCCTTACCTACGAGCAGTACTTC; CDR3aa: CASSSTGGLTYEQYF
v_gene: TRBV4-1; d_gene: TRBD2; j_gene: TRBJ2-1; abundance: .; CDR3nt: TGCGCCAGCAGCCCTTCTCCTAGCGGAGTTACCTACAATGAGCAGTTCTTC; CDR3aa: CASSPSPSGVTYNEQFF
v_gene: TRBV6-1; d_gene: .; j_gene: TRBJ2-7; abundance: .; CDR3nt: TGTGCCAGCAGTTTTGAGGGGAAATACGAGCAGTACTTC; CDR3aa: CASSFEGKYEQYF
v_gene: TRBV5-1; d_gene: TRBD2; j_gene: TRBJ2-1; abundance: .; CDR3nt: TGCGCCAGCAGCTTCTCAGGGACTACCTACAATGAGCAGTTCTTC; CDR3aa: CASSFSGTTYNEQFF
v_gene: TRBV27; d_gene: .; j_gene: TRBJ1-2; abundance: many; CDR3nt: TGTGCCAGCAGTAATAGAACAGGGTTCACCCAATCATCCTATGGCTACACCTTC; CDR3aa: CASSNRTGFTQSSYGYTF
v_gene: TRBV7-3; d_gene: .; j_gene: TRBJ2-2; abundance: few; CDR3nt: TGTGCCAGCAGCCCGATGGGTGAGAACACCGGGGAGCTGTTTTTT; CDR3aa: CASSPMGENTGELFF
v_gene: TRBV7-9; d_gene: .; j_gene: TRBJ2-5; abundance: .; CDR3nt: TGTGCCAGCAGCTTCCCCACAGGGTCTGAGACCCAGTACTTC; CDR3aa: CASSFPTGSETQYF
v_gene: TRBV21-1; d_gene: .; j_gene: TRBJ1-5; abundance: .; CDR3nt: TGTGCCAGCAGCAAAGGGACAGGGGTGGGTCAGCCCCAGCATTTT; CDR3aa: CASSKGTGVGQPQHF
v_gene: TRBV7-2; d_gene: TRBD2; j_gene: TRBJ2-3; abundance: .; CDR3nt: TGTGCCAGCAGCTTAGGGGGGACTACCTCCTTAGATACGCAGTATTTT; CDR3aa: CASSLGGTTSLDTQYF
v_gene: TRBV11-3; d_gene: .; j_gene: TRBJ2-5; abundance: .; CDR3nt: TGTGCCAGCAGCTTAGATCGAGAGACCCAGTACTTC; CDR3aa: CASSLDRETQYF
v_gene: TRBV5-4; d_gene: TRBD1; j_gene: TRBJ2-5; abundance: few; CDR3nt: TGTGCCAGCAGCCAACAGGGGGCTAGGGAGACCCAGTACTTC; CDR3aa: CASSQQGARETQYF
v_gene: TRBV6-1; d_gene: TRBD1; j_gene: TRBJ1-1; abundance: few; CDR3nt: TGTGCCAGCAGTGCGACAGGGGTCACTGAAGCTTTCTTT; CDR3aa: CASSATGVTEAFF
v_gene: TRBV5-6; d_gene: TRBD1; j_gene: TRBJ1-2; abundance: .; CDR3nt: TGTGCCAGCAGCTTGCGACAGGGAAACTATGGCTACACCTTC; CDR3aa: CASSLRQGNYGYTF